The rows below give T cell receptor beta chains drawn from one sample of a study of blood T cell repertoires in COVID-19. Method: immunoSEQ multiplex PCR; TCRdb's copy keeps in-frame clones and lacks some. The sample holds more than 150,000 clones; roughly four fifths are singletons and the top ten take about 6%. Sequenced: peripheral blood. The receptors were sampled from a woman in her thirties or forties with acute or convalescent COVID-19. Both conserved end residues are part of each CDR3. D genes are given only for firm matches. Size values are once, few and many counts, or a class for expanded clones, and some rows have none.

CDR3aa: CASRDAGRELFF
CDR3nt: TGTGCCAGCAGGGACGCGGGTCGGGAGCTGTTTTTT
v_gene: TRBV6-5
d_gene: NA
j_gene: TRBJ2-2
abundance: NA

CDR3aa: CASSNGNRNSPLHF
CDR3nt: TGTGCCAGCAGCAACGGGAACAGAAATTCACCCCTCCACTTT
v_gene: TRBV7-9
d_gene: NA
j_gene: TRBJ1-6
abundance: NA

CDR3aa: CASSLSLANTGELFF
CDR3nt: TGCGCCAGCAGCTTGTCTCTAGCGAACACCGGGGAGCTGTTTTTT
v_gene: TRBV5-1
d_gene: NA
j_gene: TRBJ2-2
abundance: NA

CDR3aa: CASSGDTGPLQPQHF
CDR3nt: TGTGCCAGTAGTGGGGACACAGGGCCTCTTCAGCCCCAGCATTTT
v_gene: TRBV19
d_gene: NA
j_gene: TRBJ1-5
abundance: NA

CDR3aa: CASSLIDRDNSPLHF
CDR3nt: TGCGCCAGCAGCTTGATCGACAGGGATAATTCACCCCTCCACTTT
v_gene: TRBV5-1
d_gene: TRBD1
j_gene: TRBJ1-6
abundance: NA

CDR3aa: CASSVREGNYGYTF
CDR3nt: TGTGCCAGCAGTGTACGCGAGGGTAACTATGGCTACACCTTC
v_gene: TRBV2
d_gene: NA
j_gene: TRBJ1-2
abundance: NA

CDR3aa: CASSDSEGLGAFF
CDR3nt: TGTGCCAGCAGTGACTCGGAGGGTCTCGGAGCTTTCTTT
v_gene: TRBV6-4
d_gene: NA
j_gene: TRBJ1-1
abundance: NA

CDR3aa: CASSRNRAGGYTF
CDR3nt: TGTGCCAGCAGCCGAAACAGGGCTGGAGGCTACACCTTC
v_gene: TRBV7-2
d_gene: NA
j_gene: TRBJ1-2
abundance: NA

CDR3aa: CASSRSGTGGRSSYEQYF
CDR3nt: TGCGCCAGCAGCCGATCCGGGACAGGGGGAAGGAGCTCCTACGAGCAGTACTTC
v_gene: TRBV4-1
d_gene: TRBD1
j_gene: TRBJ2-7
abundance: NA

CDR3aa: CASGGKLNTEAFF
CDR3nt: TGTGCCAGCGGGGGGAAACTGAACACTGAAGCTTTCTTT
v_gene: TRBV6-5
d_gene: NA
j_gene: TRBJ1-1
abundance: few

CDR3aa: CASSPQGYEQYF
CDR3nt: TGTGCCAGCAGCCCCCAGGGGTACGAGCAGTACTTC
v_gene: TRBV14
d_gene: NA
j_gene: TRBJ2-7
abundance: NA

CDR3aa: CASSQETSGYEQYF
CDR3nt: TGTGCCAGCAGCCAAGAAACTAGCGGCTACGAGCAGTACTTC
v_gene: TRBV4-2
d_gene: TRBD2
j_gene: TRBJ2-7
abundance: once

CDR3aa: CASSSLGAGGQDTQYF
CDR3nt: TGTGCCAGCAGCTCCCTAGGGGCGGGGGGGCAGGATACGCAGTATTTT
v_gene: TRBV7-2
d_gene: TRBD2
j_gene: TRBJ2-3
abundance: NA

CDR3aa: CASSYAGGPRELFF
CDR3nt: TGTGCCAGCAGTTATGCGGGAGGGCCTCGGGAGCTGTTTTTT
v_gene: TRBV28
d_gene: TRBD2
j_gene: TRBJ2-2
abundance: NA

CDR3aa: CASSRMGATTDTQYF
CDR3nt: TGTGCCAGCAGCCGCATGGGGGCGACGACAGATACGCAGTATTTT
v_gene: TRBV6-2/TRBV6-3
d_gene: NA
j_gene: TRBJ2-3
abundance: NA

CDR3aa: CAWSVRTYEAFF
CDR3nt: TGTGCCTGGAGTGTACGGACATATGAAGCTTTCTTT
v_gene: TRBV30
d_gene: NA
j_gene: TRBJ1-1
abundance: few

CDR3aa: CASSLLGGISGNTIYF
CDR3nt: TGTGCCAGCAGCCTCCTAGGGGGTATCTCTGGAAACACCATATATTTT
v_gene: TRBV7-6
d_gene: NA
j_gene: TRBJ1-3
abundance: once

CDR3aa: CASSLKSGNYEQYF
CDR3nt: TGTGCCAGCAGCCTCAAATCCGGTAACTACGAGCAGTACTTC
v_gene: TRBV7-2
d_gene: NA
j_gene: TRBJ2-7
abundance: many

CDR3aa: CASKGGNNEKLFF
CDR3nt: TGTGCCAGTAAAGGGGGTAACAATGAAAAACTGTTTTTT
v_gene: TRBV28
d_gene: NA
j_gene: TRBJ1-4
abundance: NA

CDR3aa: CASSQDDREYGYTF
CDR3nt: TGTGCCAGCAGCCAAGATGACAGGGAATATGGCTACACCTTC
v_gene: TRBV3-1/TRBV3-2
d_gene: TRBD1
j_gene: TRBJ1-2
abundance: NA

CDR3aa: CSSGTVNTEAFF
CDR3nt: TGCAGCTCTGGGACAGTGAACACTGAAGCTTTCTTT
v_gene: TRBV29-1
d_gene: TRBD1
j_gene: TRBJ1-1
abundance: NA

CDR3aa: CATQTGGSYTEAFF
CDR3nt: TGTGCCACCCAGACAGGGGGATCGTACACTGAAGCTTTCTTT
v_gene: TRBV6-5
d_gene: TRBD1
j_gene: TRBJ1-1
abundance: NA

CDR3aa: CASSPRLAAYEQYF
CDR3nt: TGTGCCAGCAGTCCCCGACTAGCCGCCTACGAGCAGTACTTC
v_gene: TRBV28
d_gene: TRBD2
j_gene: TRBJ2-7
abundance: once

CDR3aa: CSATFQGGYTF
CDR3nt: TGCAGTGCTACCTTTCAGGGTGGCTACACCTTC
v_gene: TRBV20-1
d_gene: NA
j_gene: TRBJ1-2
abundance: few

CDR3aa: CASSLGPGSYEQYF
CDR3nt: TGTGCCAGCTCCCTTGGGCCAGGTTCCTACGAGCAGTACTTC
v_gene: TRBV27
d_gene: NA
j_gene: TRBJ2-7
abundance: NA

CDR3aa: CSVLPGTPSYYGYTF
CDR3nt: TGCAGCGTCCTCCCCGGGACACCCTCCTACTATGGCTACACCTTC
v_gene: TRBV29-1
d_gene: NA
j_gene: TRBJ1-2
abundance: few

CDR3aa: CASSRRQGPTGELFF
CDR3nt: TGTGCCAGCAGTCGGCGACAGGGGCCCACCGGGGAGCTGTTTTTT
v_gene: TRBV21-1
d_gene: NA
j_gene: TRBJ2-2
abundance: once

CDR3aa: CASSSRTGSDTIYF
CDR3nt: TGTGCCAGCAGCTCGCGGACAGGTTCCGACACCATATATTTT
v_gene: TRBV7-9
d_gene: TRBD1
j_gene: TRBJ1-3
abundance: NA

CDR3aa: CASSQGQGIISYEQYF
CDR3nt: TGTGCCAGCAGCCAAGGACAGGGGATCATCTCCTACGAGCAGTACTTC
v_gene: TRBV3-1/TRBV3-2
d_gene: TRBD1
j_gene: TRBJ2-7
abundance: NA

CDR3aa: CASSLQTGPETQYF
CDR3nt: TGTGCCAGCAGTTTACAGACAGGCCCCGAGACCCAGTACTTC
v_gene: TRBV28
d_gene: NA
j_gene: TRBJ2-5
abundance: NA

CDR3aa: CASSTRDYGTGGANGYTF
CDR3nt: TGTGCCAGCAGCACGAGGGACTATGGGACAGGGGGAGCAAATGGCTACACCTTC
v_gene: TRBV9
d_gene: TRBD1
j_gene: TRBJ1-2
abundance: NA

CDR3aa: CASSSRGSGVNEQFF
CDR3nt: TGTGCCAGCAGCTCCCGGGGTAGCGGAGTCAATGAGCAGTTCTTC
v_gene: TRBV11-3
d_gene: NA
j_gene: TRBJ2-1
abundance: NA

CDR3aa: CASRVQGAANEKLFF
CDR3nt: TGCGCCAGCAGGGTACAGGGAGCAGCTAATGAAAAACTGTTTTTT
v_gene: TRBV5-1
d_gene: NA
j_gene: TRBJ1-4
abundance: NA

CDR3aa: CASSLTVGNTIYF
CDR3nt: TGTGCCAGCAGCTTAACAGTCGGAAACACCATATATTTT
v_gene: TRBV11-2
d_gene: NA
j_gene: TRBJ1-3
abundance: NA

CDR3aa: CANTAALGRLFF
CDR3nt: TGTGCCAACACAGCGGCCCTTGGGAGGTTATTCTTT
v_gene: TRBV7-9
d_gene: NA
j_gene: TRBJ1-1
abundance: NA

CDR3aa: CASSVGRGNTIYF
CDR3nt: TGTGCCAGCTCGGTGGGGAGGGGAAACACCATATATTTT
v_gene: TRBV2
d_gene: NA
j_gene: TRBJ1-3
abundance: NA

CDR3aa: CASSQNRPQLGVLNTEAFF
CDR3nt: TGTGCCAGCAGCCAAAACCGGCCGCAGCTGGGAGTTTTGAACACTGAAGCTTTCTTT
v_gene: TRBV4-2
d_gene: NA
j_gene: TRBJ1-1
abundance: NA

CDR3aa: CASSPTGGAAGSYEQYF
CDR3nt: TGTGCCAGTAGTCCGACCGGTGGGGCAGCAGGTTCCTACGAGCAGTACTTC
v_gene: TRBV19
d_gene: NA
j_gene: TRBJ2-7
abundance: NA

CDR3aa: CASSLTGPYEQYF
CDR3nt: TGTGCCAGCAGTCTCACAGGGCCCTACGAGCAGTACTTC
v_gene: TRBV27
d_gene: NA
j_gene: TRBJ2-7
abundance: NA

CDR3aa: CASSLPTGGNQPQHF
CDR3nt: TGTGCCAGTAGTCTCCCGACAGGGGGAAATCAGCCCCAGCATTTT
v_gene: TRBV19
d_gene: TRBD1
j_gene: TRBJ1-5
abundance: once

CDR3aa: CASSLPTGGGGYWNSPLHF
CDR3nt: TGTGCCAGCAGTTTACCCACAGGGGGCGGGGGATACTGGAATTCACCCCTCCACTTT
v_gene: TRBV27
d_gene: TRBD1
j_gene: TRBJ1-6
abundance: once

CDR3aa: CASSSGSTSSGNTIYF
CDR3nt: TGTGCCAGCAGTAGTGGGTCGACAAGCTCTGGAAACACCATATATTTT
v_gene: TRBV7-9
d_gene: NA
j_gene: TRBJ1-3
abundance: NA

CDR3aa: CASSTTRAGTEAFF
CDR3nt: TGCGCCAGCAGCACCACAAGGGCGGGCACTGAAGCTTTCTTT
v_gene: TRBV5-1
d_gene: NA
j_gene: TRBJ1-1
abundance: NA

CDR3aa: CATSDFRGGSYGYTF
CDR3nt: TGTGCCACCAGTGATTTTAGGGGAGGGTCATACGGCTACACCTTC
v_gene: TRBV24-1
d_gene: NA
j_gene: TRBJ1-2
abundance: NA

CDR3aa: CASSLFNTGLHSYEQYF
CDR3nt: TGTGCCAGCAGCTTATTCAATACGGGACTCCACTCCTACGAGCAGTACTTC
v_gene: TRBV7-8
d_gene: NA
j_gene: TRBJ2-7
abundance: NA

CDR3aa: CAISESVGSEAFF
CDR3nt: TGTGCCATCAGTGAGTCTGTGGGTAGCGAAGCTTTCTTT
v_gene: TRBV10-3
d_gene: NA
j_gene: TRBJ1-1
abundance: few

CDR3aa: CASSLEFQSTDTQYF
CDR3nt: TGTGCCAGCAGTTTAGAGTTTCAAAGCACAGATACGCAGTATTTT
v_gene: TRBV27
d_gene: NA
j_gene: TRBJ2-3
abundance: NA

CDR3aa: CASRAHIRARHLFF
CDR3nt: TGTGCCAGCAGGGCCCATATCAGGGCAAGGCATCTGTTTTTT
v_gene: TRBV5-6
d_gene: NA
j_gene: TRBJ1-4
abundance: NA